Described below is a single T cell receptor beta chain sequence and its context. Its antigen is not known. The sample is drawn from a study of shared clonotypes between healthy human individuals. General study results and limits: Although depth was large, rarefaction showed that sequencing of the sorted subsets was incomplete.

CD45RO-negative CD8 cells positively selected for CCR7 made up the naive population, which excluded terminally differentiated effector memory CD45RA+ cells. Only in-frame clones appear in the TCRdb table, and some are missing; sequencing was by immunoSEQ multiplex PCR. Of hundreds of thousands of clones in the sample, 95% to 98% are singletons; the top ten hold 0.3%. Deletions cut 6 bases from V and 2 bases from J, with 17 bases between. The germline gives CDR1 MDHEN, CDR2 SYDVKM. The CDR3 loop spans 15 amino acids. The sample was naive CD8+ T cells sorted from blood. The V and J genes are TRBV28 and TRBJ2-7; D not resolved. The receptor was isolated from a man younger than 45 in good health. The CDR3 DNA is TGTGCCAGCAGACTTCTCTCCCGGGCGACCTACGAGCAGTACTTC. It specifies CASRLLSRATYEQYF. The full variable domain, its missing parts supplied by reference TRBV28 and TRBJ2-7, is DVKVTQSSRYLVKRTGEKVFLECVQDMDHENMFWYRQDPGLGLRLIYFSYDVKMKEKGDIPEGYSVSREKKERFSLILESASTNQTSMYLCASRLLSRATYEQYFGPGTRLTVT.